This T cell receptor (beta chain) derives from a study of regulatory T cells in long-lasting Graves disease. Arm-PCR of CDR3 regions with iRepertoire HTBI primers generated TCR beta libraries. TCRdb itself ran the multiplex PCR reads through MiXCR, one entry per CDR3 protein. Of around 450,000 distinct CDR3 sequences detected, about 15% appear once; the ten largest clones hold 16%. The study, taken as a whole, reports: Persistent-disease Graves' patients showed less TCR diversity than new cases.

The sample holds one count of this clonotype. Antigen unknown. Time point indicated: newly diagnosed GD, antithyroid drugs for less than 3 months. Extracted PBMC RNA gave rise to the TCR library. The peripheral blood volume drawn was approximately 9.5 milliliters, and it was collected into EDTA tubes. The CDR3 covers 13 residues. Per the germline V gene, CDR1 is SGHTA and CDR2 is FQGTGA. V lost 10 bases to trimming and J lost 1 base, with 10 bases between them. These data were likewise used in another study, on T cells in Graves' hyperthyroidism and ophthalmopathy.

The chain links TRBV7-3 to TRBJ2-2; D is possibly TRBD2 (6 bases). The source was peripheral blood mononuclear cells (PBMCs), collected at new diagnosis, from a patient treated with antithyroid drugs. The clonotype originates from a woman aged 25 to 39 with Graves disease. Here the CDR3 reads CATARENTGELFF. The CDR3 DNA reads TGTGCCACCGCGCGGGAGAACACCGGGGAGCTGTTTTTT.